Below are 19 T cell receptor beta chains sequenced from a single sample in a study of tissue T cells after allogeneic stem cell transplantation. This table comes from immunoSEQ multiplex PCR, and its TCRdb copy is limited to in-frame clones, with some not included. The table has around 3,100 clones, roughly 44% seen once. Time point given: mouse harvest day 14 after allogeneic transplant. Each mouse received 10^7 T-cell-depleted marrow cells plus 10^6 splenic CD5+ T cells by tail vein. The sequencing input was gut tissue. These receptors came from a female BALB/c mouse given C57BL/6 T cells with graft-versus-host disease after an allogeneic hematopoietic cell transplant.

With regard to this clone: The gene names here belong to mouse. Coverage ceases 1 residue before the CDR3 finishes, and the germline J gene fills in the end. This chain links TRBV3 with TRBJ2-7; 7 bases map to TRBD2. Germline V CDR1 and CDR2: SNHLY, FYNGKV (reference sequence). The CDR3 sequence is 15 residues long. Germline trimming cut 5 bases from V and 0 bases from J; bases unmatched to any gene: 7. The sequenced CDR3 bases are TGTGCCAGCAGCCCGCTGACTGGGAGCTCCTATGAACAGTAC. Translating gives CASSPLTGSSYEQY. The whole CDR3 protein is CASSPLTGSSYEQYF. Drawing the rest from reference TRBV3 and TRBJ2-7, the complete variable domain is GPKVLQIPSHQIIDMGQMVTLNCDPVSNHLYFYWYKQILGQQMEFLVNFYNGKVMEKSKLFKDQFSVERPDGSYFTLKIQPTALEDSAVYFCASSPLTGSSYEQYFGPGTRLTVL.

This clone was detected only a few times. Gene names refer to mouse genes. Read coverage stops 1 residue before the CDR3 terminus; the germline J gene supplies the remainder. V gene TRBV5 combines with J gene TRBJ2-7, with D possibly being TRBD1 (6 bases). V was trimmed by 0 bases and J by 2 bases, leaving 8 bases between them. Germline V gives CDR1 LGHNA, CDR2 YNLKQL (reference sequence). CDR3 size: 14 residues. The covered CDR3 bases are TGTGCCAGCAGCCAAGAGGGACAAACCTATGAACAGTAC. Translated: CASSQEGQTYEQY. The full CDR3 is CASSQEGQTYEQYF.

For this clone: Gene names and germline refer to mouse. Read data end 1 residue before the CDR3 end; the end is taken from the germline J gene. This rearrangement joins TRBV13-3 to TRBJ2-7; the D is unclear. The germline V and J ends were trimmed by 2 bases and 0 bases, with 6 bases remaining between them. CDR1 and CDR2 (germline): NNHDY, SYVADS. The CDR3 runs to 13 residues. The DNA read from the CDR3 is TGTGCCAGCAGTGACTGGAGCTCCTATGAACAGTAC. Translating gives CASSDWSSYEQY. The whole CDR3 reads CASSDWSSYEQYF.

Sample share makes this clone medium-sized (0.01 to 0.1%). The gene symbols are mouse symbols. The covered CDR3 bases are TGTGCCAGCAGTCTGACAAGATATGAACAGTAC. Its protein product is CASSLTRYEQY. The full CDR3 reads CASSLTRYEQYF. The chain links TRBV26 to TRBJ2-7; D not resolved. Read coverage stops 1 residue before the CDR3 terminus; the germline J gene supplies the remainder. Trimming took 2 bases from V and 4 from J, leaving 6 bases between them. CDR3 length: 12 residues. From germline, CDR1 is KGHPV and CDR2 FQNQEV (reference sequence).

As concerns this clone: Genes and germline are mouse. The CDR3 extends 1 residue past the end of the read, so its final part is completed from the germline J gene. The chain couples TRBV5 to TRBJ2-5; 9 nucleotides align to TRBD2. V was clipped by 0 bases and J by 7 bases; unmatched bases: 2. The germline V gene has CDR1 LGHNA and CDR2 YNLKQL (reference sequence). The CDR3 length is 14 residues. The CDR3 reads CASSQELGGNTQYF. CDR3 DNA, as far as it was read: TGTGCCAGCAGCCAAGAACTGGGGGGTAACACCCAGTAC.

Remarks on this clone: Genes and germline come from the mouse. The DNA ends 1 residue before the CDR3 does, and the rest of the CDR3 is filled in from the germline J gene. The chain links TRBV1 to TRBJ2-5, with D maybe TRBD1 (5 bases). Trimming cost V 3 bases and J 1 base, with 5 bases left between them. The length of the CDR3 is 13 residues. Germline V gene sequence: CDR1 NSQYPW, CDR2 LRSPGD (reference sequence). The CDR3 here is CTCSATDQDTQYF. The part of the CDR3 DNA that was read is TGCACCTGCAGTGCGACAGACCAAGACACCCAGTAC.

This clone was seen only a few times. The genes and germline here are from mouse. Read sequence stops 1 residue before the CDR3 end, and the germline J gene provides the missing end. This chain connects TRBV1 to TRBJ1-2; no firm D call. The V end was cut by 2 bases, the J end by 2 bases, with 6 bases between. CDR1 is NSQYPW, CDR2 LRSPGD, per germline (reference sequence). The length of the CDR3 is 13 residues. Incomplete CDR3 DNA: TGCACCTGCAGTGCACACAGTAACTCCGACTACACC. The encoded protein is CTCSAHSNSDYT. The full CDR3 protein is CTCSAHSNSDYTF. Full variable domain (missing parts from reference TRBV1 and TRBJ1-2): VTLLEQNPRWRLVPRGQAVNLRCILKNSQYPWMSWYQQDLQKQLQWLFTLRSPGDKEVKSLPGADYLATRVTDTELRLQVANMSQGRTLYCTCSAHSNSDYTFGSGTRLLVI.

With regard to this clone: Gene names are mouse gene names. Read sequence stops 1 residue before the CDR3 end, and the germline J gene provides the missing end. The chain uses TRBV26 and TRBJ1-1; D gene ambiguous. From germline, CDR1 is KGHPV and CDR2 FQNQEV (reference sequence). V lost 6 bases and J 0 bases, leaving 2 bases between the germline ends. The CDR3 sequence is 11 residues long. The CDR3 loop reads CASRQNTEVFF. CDR3 bases read: TGTGCCAGCAGGCAGAACACAGAAGTCTTC. Using reference TRBV26 and TRBJ1-1 for the parts outside the CDR3, the full variable domain is NSKVIQTPRYLVKGQGQKAKMRCIPEKGHPVVFWYQQNKNNEFKFLINFQNQEVLQQIDMTEKRFSAECPSNSPCSLEIQSSEAGDSALYLCASRQNTEVFFGKGTRLTVV.

This clone rates as large (0.1 to 1%). Mouse germline and gene names are used. The DNA ends 1 residue before the CDR3 does, and the rest of the CDR3 is filled in from the germline J gene. This chain joins TRBV26 and TRBJ1-2; no clear D gene. Trimming pared 3 bases from V and 1 base from J, leaving 3 bases between. This CDR3 region has 12 residues. The germline CDR1 and CDR2 sequences are KGHPV and FQNQEV (reference sequence). Partial CDR3 DNA: TGTGCCAGCAGTCTCCAAAACTCCGACTACACC. Protein product: CASSLQNSDYT. The full CDR3 protein reads CASSLQNSDYTF.

Worth noting for this clone: Gene names refer to mouse genes. The missing CDR3 end, 1 residue past where the read stops, is filled in from the germline J gene. The rearrangement joins TRBV12-1 to TRBJ2-7; D remains unclear. V was pared by 0 bases and J by 2 bases, with 7 bases between. Per the germline V gene, CDR1 is SGHSN and CDR2 is HYEKVE. CDR3 length: 13 residues. The CDR3: CASSLDSAYEQYF. The CDR3 DNA, read in part, is TGTGCCAGCTCTCTCGACTCTGCCTATGAACAGTAC.

This clone was recorded a few times. Gene labels here are mouse ones. The part of the CDR3 DNA that was read is TGTGCTAGCAGTCTTACCGGGACAGCAGAAGTCTTC. Encoded protein: CASSLTGTAEVF. The CDR3 reads in full as CASSLTGTAEVFF. The gene calls are TRBV29 and TRBJ1-1; TRBD1 matches 7 bases. The CDR3 end is not reached by the read, which stops 1 residue before it; the germline J gene fills it in. The CDR3 is 13 amino acids. With 5 bases clipped from V and 6 bases from J, the junction kept 6 bases outside the gene matches. Germline-derived CDR1 and CDR2 are MSHET and SYDVDS.

Judged by abundance, this clone is medium-sized. Gene names are mouse gene names. The read is 1 residue too short to cover the CDR3 end, so that end is filled in from the germline J gene. The chain links TRBV26 to TRBJ1-5; no definite D call. V lost 3 bases and J 1 base, leaving 4 bases between the germline ends. The germline V gene encodes CDR1 KGHPV and CDR2 FQNQEV (reference sequence). This CDR3 has 13 amino acids. CDR3 sequence: CASSLDNNQAPLF. The covered CDR3 bases are TGTGCCAGCAGTCTCGACAACAACCAGGCTCCGCTT.

This clone was counted between two and nine times. Mouse names are used for the genes. The read terminates 1 residue ahead of where the CDR3 ends, so the germline J gene completes it. V usage is TRBV16 and J usage is TRBJ1-4, with 7 nucleotides matching TRBD1. The length of the CDR3 is 14 residues. V shed 3 bases, J shed 6 bases, and the junction held 4 bases outside the gene matches. The germline V gene encodes CDR1 SGHSA and CDR2 FRNQAP. The sequenced CDR3 bases are TGTGCAAGCAGCTTGACAGGGACCGACGAAAGATTATTT. It encodes CASSLTGTDERLF. The CDR3 in its entirety is CASSLTGTDERLFF.

The sample holds a few counts of this clone. Gene names and germline refer to mouse. The read is 1 residue too short to cover the CDR3 end, so that end is filled in from the germline J gene. The rearrangement links TRBV26 to TRBJ1-3, with D uncertain. The CDR3 totals 14 residues. The germline V gene encodes CDR1 KGHPV and CDR2 FQNQEV (reference sequence). The V and J ends lost 1 base and 0 bases respectively, with 4 bases between them. The CDR3 DNA, read in part, is TGTGCCAGCAGTCTGTGGGGTTCTGGAAATACGCTCTAT. It yields the protein CASSLWGSGNTLY. The CDR3 in its entirety is CASSLWGSGNTLYF.

Regarding this clone: Here the gene names and germline are mouse. The observed sequence ends 1 residue before the CDR3 terminus, with the missing tail filled in from the germline J gene. The rearrangement links TRBV13-3 to TRBJ2-5; 7 nucleotides align to TRBD2. CDR1 and CDR2 (germline): NNHDY, SYVADS. J gave up 11 bases and V 3 bases, and 0 bases lay outside the gene matches. This CDR3 contains 10 residues. CDR3 region: CASSGLGQYF. The CDR3 bases that were read are TGTGCCAGCAGTGGACTGGGCCAGTAC. Filled out from reference TRBV13-3 and TRBJ2-5, the complete variable domain reads EAAVTQSPRSKVAVTGGKVTLSCHQTNNHDYMYWYRQDTGHGLRLIHYSYVADSTEKGDIPDGYKASRPSQENFSLILELASLSQTAVYFCASSGLGQYFGPGTRLLVL.

Note on this clone: The gene symbols are mouse symbols. The sequenced fragment ends 1 residue before the CDR3 boundary, so the rest is inferred from the germline J gene. This chain joins TRBV26 and TRBJ2-3; D call uncertain. The V gene lost 0 bases and the J gene lost 2 bases, with 3 bases spanning the gap. From germline, CDR1 is KGHPV and CDR2 FQNQEV (reference sequence). The CDR3 totals 13 residues. Incomplete CDR3 DNA: TGTGCCAGCAGTCTGTCGGTTGCAGAAACGCTGTAT. Protein product: CASSLSVAETLY. The entire CDR3 sequence reads CASSLSVAETLYF.

Regarding this clone: Germline and genes here are mouse. The read halts 1 residue ahead of the CDR3 end, with the missing end drawn from the germline J gene. The gene calls are TRBV13-2 and TRBJ1-4; D not certain. V lost 2 bases to trimming and J lost 4 bases, with 3 bases between them. CDR1 is NNHNN and CDR2 is SYGAGS in the germline V gene (reference sequence). The CDR3 length is 12 residues. CDR3 bases read: TGTGCCAGCGGTGAGAACAACGAAAGATTATTT. Translated, it gives CASGENNERLF. In full, the CDR3 reads CASGENNERLFF.

Note on this clone: Gene names are the mouse ones. Coverage ceases 1 residue before the CDR3 finishes, and the germline J gene fills in the end. V gene TRBV31 combines with J gene TRBJ2-4, with a possible D match to TRBD2 (6 bases). Trimming shortened V by 3 bases and J by 7 bases, and 14 bases separated the two germline ends. CDR3 length: 13 amino acids. CDR1 GKSSPN and CDR2 SITVG come from the germline V gene. This CDR3 reads CAWSLTGKDTLYF. The sequenced part of the CDR3 DNA is TGTGCCTGGAGCCTCACTGGGAAGGACACCTTGTAC.

In regard to this clone: Each gene name is a mouse one. The read is 1 residue too short to cover the CDR3 end, so that end is filled in from the germline J gene. The V gene is TRBV13-2, the J gene TRBJ2-7; 7 bases map to TRBD2. The CDR3 runs to 14 residues. The trim removed 7 bases at V and 0 bases at J, leaving 7 bases unmatched. In germline, CDR1 is NNHNN, CDR2 SYGAGS (reference sequence). The sequenced CDR3 bases are TGTGCCAGCAGTGTTGGGGGGAGCTCCTATGAACAGTAC. This gives the protein CASSVGGSSYEQY. In full, the CDR3 reads CASSVGGSSYEQYF.